These T cell receptor beta chains were read from a single sample in a study of blood T cells in healthy people across ages. TCRdb reanalysed the 5' RACE reads using MiXCR and keeps one entry per CDR3 protein. There are about 900,000 distinct CDR3 sequences in the sample; around two thirds occur only once, and 25% to 35% lies in the top ten. Material: blood. Source of these receptors: a man under 40 in good health. Both conserved end residues are part of each CDR3. The D gene is left open where the match is weak. Expanded clones are given a class, and other clones once, few, many or no size at all.

clone size,V gene,J gene,D gene,CDR3 DNA,CDR3 protein
few,TRBV7-3,TRBJ2-3,NA,TGTGCCAGCAGCTTAGGGGTGGACGATACGCAGTATTTT,CASSLGVDDTQYF
NA,TRBV12-3/TRBV12-4,TRBJ2-1,NA,TGTGCCAGCAGTTTGTCTATCGACAGCTCCTACAATGAGCAGTTCTTC,CASSLSIDSSYNEQFF
NA,TRBV7-8,TRBJ2-5,NA,TGTGCCAGCAGCAGACTCGGACTGCCCACAAAGACCCAGTACTTC,CASSRLGLPTKTQYF
once,TRBV7-6,TRBJ2-7,TRBD2,TGTGCCAGCAGCTTAGGGGAGGGCATTTCCTACGAGCAGTACTTC,CASSLGEGISYEQYF
few,TRBV5-1,TRBJ2-1,NA,TGCGCCAGCAGCCCCACTACCCAGTCCTACAATGAGCAGTTCTTC,CASSPTTQSYNEQFF
few,TRBV6-5,TRBJ2-1,NA,TGTGCCAGCAGCCATAACTACAATGAGCAGTTCTTC,CASSHNYNEQFF
NA,TRBV12-3/TRBV12-4,TRBJ2-3,NA,TGTGCCAGCAGTACGGGGGCAGATACGCAGTATTTT,CASSTGADTQYF
once,TRBV6-5,TRBJ2-5,NA,TGTGCCAGCAGTTACTCGGAGAAATTGTACCAAGAGACCCAGTACTTC,CASSYSEKLYQETQYF
NA,TRBV29-1,TRBJ2-3,NA,TGCAGCGCACTGGGACGGGGGAGCACAGATACGCAGTATTTT,CSALGRGSTDTQYF
NA,TRBV5-5,TRBJ2-5,TRBD1,TGTGCCAGCAGGGGATGGACAGGGGGCGATGAGACCCAGTACTTC,CASRGWTGGDETQYF
few,TRBV12-3/TRBV12-4,TRBJ2-3,TRBD2,TGTGCCAGCAGGCTGACTAGCGGGGCTGGCACAGATACGCAGTATTTT,CASRLTSGAGTDTQYF
NA,TRBV27,TRBJ2-1,TRBD1,TGTGCCAGCAGTTTAGAAGGGACAGCATACAATGAGCAGTTCTTC,CASSLEGTAYNEQFF
NA,TRBV28,TRBJ2-7,NA,TGTGCCAGCAGTTCACCGGGAATAAGCACCTACGAGCAGTACTTC,CASSSPGISTYEQYF
few,TRBV5-1,TRBJ2-4,NA,TGCGCCAGCAGCTCTCCGGGCGCACCCGTGGAGGGGCGCGATGGGGACATTCAGTACTTC,CASSSPGAPVEGRDGDIQYF
many,TRBV6-5,TRBJ2-1,NA,TGTGCCAGCAGTTACGGGGGTGAGCAGTTCTTC,CASSYGGEQFF
few,TRBV15,TRBJ1-6,NA,TGTGCCACCAGACCCCGGGGACGGGGGAATTCACCCCTCCACTTT,CATRPRGRGNSPLHF
NA,TRBV4-2,TRBJ1-5,NA,TGTGCCAGCAGCCAAGAAGATCCCGGGAGCAATCAGCCCCAGCATTTT,CASSQEDPGSNQPQHF
NA,TRBV2,TRBJ2-5,NA,TGTGCCAGCCAGTCGGGGCAAGAGACCCAGTACTTC,CASQSGQETQYF
NA,TRBV5-1,TRBJ1-2,NA,TGCGCCAGCAGCTTGGAGGGCAGGGCAGGTGGCTACACCTTC,CASSLEGRAGGYTF
NA,TRBV7-8,TRBJ2-1,TRBD1,TGTGCCAGCGCTAATTATCTGGACAGGGCGTCCAATGAGCAGTTCTTC,CASANYLDRASNEQFF
NA,TRBV4-3,TRBJ1-4,NA,TGCGCCAGCAGCCAAGATCCTCCTAAGGGGATGGTGGCAACTAATGAAAAACTGTTTTTT,CASSQDPPKGMVATNEKLFF
many,TRBV5-1,TRBJ1-1,NA,TGCGCCAGCAGCTTTCGAGAAAACACTGAAGCTTTCTTT,CASSFRENTEAFF
NA,TRBV9,TRBJ2-1,NA,TGTGCCAGCAGCGTAGGTGTCGGCCAGGGTGGGAATGAGCAGTTCTTC,CASSVGVGQGGNEQFF
many,TRBV6-1,TRBJ1-2,NA,TGTGCCAGCAGTGAATATCCGGGGAACTATGGCTACACCTTC,CASSEYPGNYGYTF
NA,TRBV9,TRBJ1-2,TRBD1,TGTGCCAGCAGCGCAGCGGGAGGGGGCTCCCCTGGCTACACCTTC,CASSAAGGGSPGYTF
once,TRBV4-1,TRBJ2-3,NA,TGCGCCAGAACAGATACGCAGTATTTT,CARTDTQYF
NA,TRBV29-1,TRBJ2-7,TRBD1,TGCAGCGTCTCTCCGGGACAGGGTTCCTACGAGCAGTACTTC,CSVSPGQGSYEQYF
NA,TRBV28,TRBJ2-5,TRBD2,TGTGCCAGCAGTTTGGGAGGGCGCAGGTACCAAGAGACCCAGTACTTC,CASSLGGRRYQETQYF
NA,TRBV6-2/TRBV6-3,TRBJ2-5,NA,TGTGCCAGCAGTCCCCCGGGTAGCCGCGAGACCCAGTACTTC,CASSPPGSRETQYF
NA,TRBV4-1,TRBJ2-7,NA,TGCGCCAGCAGCCCCGGGTCAGGGGACCATATCTACGAGCAGTACTTC,CASSPGSGDHIYEQYF
few,TRBV25-1,TRBJ2-1,NA,TGTGCCAGCAGTGGTACTCGGTGGGACAATGAGCAGTTCTTC,CASSGTRWDNEQFF
few,TRBV11-2,TRBJ1-5,NA,TGTGCCAGCAGCCCCGGGAGTGATCAGCCCCAGCATTTT,CASSPGSDQPQHF
NA,TRBV6-5,TRBJ2-1,NA,TGTGCCAGCACGGCATCAGGGGGGGCATACAAGGAGCAGTTCTTC,CASTASGGAYKEQFF
NA,TRBV11-2,TRBJ2-5,NA,TGTGCCAGCAGCCTCATCCTTGGCGGCGCCCTGGATCCCCAGTACTTC,CASSLILGGALDPQYF
NA,TRBV4-3,TRBJ1-6,NA,TGCGCCAGCAGCCAAGAAGCGGGGGTGGGAAATTCACCCCTCCACTTT,CASSQEAGVGNSPLHF
NA,TRBV6-6,TRBJ1-5,NA,TGTGCCAGCACCTATTCGGATAACAATCAGCCCCAGCATTTT,CASTYSDNNQPQHF
NA,TRBV6-5,TRBJ2-6,TRBD1,TGTGCCAGCAGTTACCGAGCCGGGACAGGGAAAGTTACTGGGGCCAACGTCCTGACTTTC,CASSYRAGTGKVTGANVLTF
NA,TRBV6-2/TRBV6-3,TRBJ1-1,NA,TGTGCCAGCAGTCGCTCCGGACGGTTGAACACTGAAGCTTTCTTT,CASSRSGRLNTEAFF
NA,TRBV4-2,TRBJ2-1,TRBD2,TGTGCCAGCAGCCAAGAAGGTTGGACTAGCGGGGGGTCATACAATGAGCAGTTCTTC,CASSQEGWTSGGSYNEQFF
NA,TRBV6-5,TRBJ2-1,NA,TGTGCCAGCAGTTACTCGGAGCCGAGCTCCTACAATGAGCAGTTCTTC,CASSYSEPSSYNEQFF
few,TRBV11-1,TRBJ2-4,NA,TGTGCCAGCAGCTCTAGGGAGCGCAAAAACATTCAGTACTTC,CASSSRERKNIQYF
NA,TRBV5-1,TRBJ2-1,NA,TGCGCCAGCAGCTTCGCTAGTTCCGATGAGCAGTTCTTC,CASSFASSDEQFF
NA,TRBV15,TRBJ1-2,TRBD1,TGTGCCACCAGCATAGAAGTGGACAGGGGTCATGGCTACACCTTC,CATSIEVDRGHGYTF
NA,TRBV29-1,TRBJ1-4,NA,TGCAGCGCTTTTGGGGTGCCTAATGAAAAACTGTTTTTT,CSAFGVPNEKLFF
few,TRBV12-3/TRBV12-4,TRBJ2-3,TRBD1,TGTGCCAGCAGTTTCGGGACAGCCGTCACAGATACGCAGTATTTT,CASSFGTAVTDTQYF
NA,TRBV6-1,TRBJ2-2,TRBD1,TGTGCCAGCAGTTGGCAGGGGGCAAACACCGGGGAGCTGTTTTTT,CASSWQGANTGELFF
few,TRBV7-2,TRBJ2-3,NA,TGTGCCAGCAGCTTCCTAGCGACGACAACAGATACGCAGTATTTT,CASSFLATTTDTQYF
NA,TRBV27,TRBJ2-7,TRBD1,TGTGCCAGCAGTTTTGGGACAGGGCAAATATACGAGCAGTACTTC,CASSFGTGQIYEQYF
NA,TRBV20-1,TRBJ2-7,NA,TGCAGTGCTAAACCACCGACAGTTAGCTCCTACGAGCAGTACTTC,CSAKPPTVSSYEQYF
once,TRBV28,TRBJ2-7,NA,TGTGCCAGCAGTTGGGGACTCATCTACGAGCAGTACTTC,CASSWGLIYEQYF
NA,TRBV9,TRBJ1-5,NA,TGTGCCAGCAGCCCAAAAGGACATTCGGATCAGCCCCAGCATTTT,CASSPKGHSDQPQHF
NA,TRBV7-6,TRBJ2-5,NA,TGTGCCAGCAGCCCCCAGACCCGACCTAGTATAGAGCAGTACTTC,CASSPQTRPSIEQYF
NA,TRBV20-1,TRBJ2-4,NA,TGCAGTGCTAGTTCCCGAGCCAAAAACATTCAGTCCTTC,CSASSRAKNIQSF